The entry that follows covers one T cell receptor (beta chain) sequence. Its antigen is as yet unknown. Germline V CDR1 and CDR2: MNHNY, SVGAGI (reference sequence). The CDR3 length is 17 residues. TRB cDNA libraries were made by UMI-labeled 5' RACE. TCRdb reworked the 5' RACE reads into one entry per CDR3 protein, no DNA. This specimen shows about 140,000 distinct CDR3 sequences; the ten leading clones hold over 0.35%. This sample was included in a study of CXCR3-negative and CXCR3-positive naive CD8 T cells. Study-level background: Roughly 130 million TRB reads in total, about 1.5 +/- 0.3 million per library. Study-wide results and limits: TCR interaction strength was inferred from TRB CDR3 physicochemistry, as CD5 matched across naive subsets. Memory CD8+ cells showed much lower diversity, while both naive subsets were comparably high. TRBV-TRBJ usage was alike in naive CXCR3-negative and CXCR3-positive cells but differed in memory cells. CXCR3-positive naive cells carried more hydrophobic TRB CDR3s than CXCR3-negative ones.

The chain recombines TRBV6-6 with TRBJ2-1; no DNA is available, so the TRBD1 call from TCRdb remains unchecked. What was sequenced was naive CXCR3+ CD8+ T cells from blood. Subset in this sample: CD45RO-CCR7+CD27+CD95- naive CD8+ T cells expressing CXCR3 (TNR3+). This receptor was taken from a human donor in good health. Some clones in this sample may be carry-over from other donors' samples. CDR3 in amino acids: CASSFSIWTGGSNEQFF.